These 31 T cell receptor beta chains share one sample of origin, sequenced in a study of cytomegalovirus exposure and HLA in healthy donors. A multiplex PCR was run with 60 Vbeta primers and 13 Jbeta primers. Only in-frame clones appear in the TCRdb table, and some are missing; sequencing was by immunoSEQ multiplex PCR. This table holds about 120,000 clones, roughly three quarters found once. Source material: PBMCs. These receptors came from a man aged 30 to 45 in good health and CMV-seropositive.

The rearrangement links TRBV9 to TRBJ2-2; 10 nucleotides agree with TRBD2. V trimming: 0 bases; J trimming: 0 bases; junction bases outside the gene matches: 8. The CDR3 runs to 19 residues. CDR1 and CDR2 (germline): SGDLS, YYNGEE. The CDR3 nucleotides read TGTGCCAGCAGCGTAGTTGCGCTAGCGGGGGCCGCGAACACCGGGGAGCTGTTTTTT. It is translated as CASSVVALAGAANTGELFF.

The sample holds one count of this clone. The CDR3 sequence: CASSQRTSGSYNEQFF. As DNA, the CDR3 is TGTGCCAGCAGCCAACGTACTAGCGGATCGTACAATGAGCAGTTCTTC. The chain is built from TRBV4-2 and TRBJ2-1, with 8 bases fitting TRBD2. The germline V gene has CDR1 LGHNA and CDR2 YNFKEQ. The CDR3 covers 16 residues. Trimming took 2 bases from V and 4 from J; bases not matched to a gene: 7.

J is TRBJ2-2 and V is TRBV4-2, with TRBD2 identical over 11 bases. CDR1 and CDR2 (germline): LGHNA, YNFKEQ. V shed 2 bases and J 5 bases; nucleotides not matched to a gene: 1. This CDR3 region has 15 residues. CDR3 nucleotides: TGTGCCAGCAGCCAAATAGCGGGAGGGACCGGGGAGCTGTTTTTT. Translation gives CASSQIAGGTGELFF.

The genes are TRBV9 and TRBJ2-3, with 14 bases matching TRBD2. CDR3 length: 17 residues. Germline V CDR1 and CDR2: SGDLS, YYNGEE. The V gene end was trimmed by 4 bases and the J gene end by 5 bases; junction bases not matched to a gene: 9. Here the CDR3 reads CASSPRLAGGPGDTQYF. CDR3 DNA: TGTGCCAGCAGCCCCAGACTAGCGGGAGGGCCAGGAGATACGCAGTATTTT.

This sequence joins TRBV7-9 and TRBJ2-7; no reliable D call. This CDR3 region has 13 residues. The germline V and J ends were trimmed by 0 bases and 3 bases, with 6 bases remaining between them. Germline values: CDR1 SEHNR, CDR2 FQNEAQ (reference sequence). CDR3 DNA: TGTGCCAGCAGCTTAGCGCCAGGCTACGAGCAGTACTTC. Translation: CASSLAPGYEQYF.

V usage is TRBV5-6 and J usage is TRBJ1-1; tentative D call: TRBD1 (5 bases). The CDR3 length is 15 residues. Germline V lookup: CDR1 SGHDT, CDR2 YYEEEE. With 6 bases removed from V and 4 bases from J, the gap between germline ends came to 19 bases. The DNA of the CDR3 is TGTGCCAGCACCCTTTCCCCCTTCAGGGCCACTGAAGCTTTCTTT. As protein: CASTLSPFRATEAFF.

The V and J genes are TRBV12-5 and TRBJ2-6; 11 bases map to TRBD1. With 4 bases clipped from V and 1 base from J, the junction kept 6 bases outside the gene matches. CDR1 and CDR2 (germline): LGHNT, FRNRAP. This CDR3 region has 18 residues. The CDR3 protein is CASGSSRDRGSGANVLTF. The DNA for the CDR3 is TGTGCTAGTGGTTCAAGCCGGGACAGGGGGTCTGGGGCCAACGTCCTGACTTTC.

This sequence joins TRBV20-1 and TRBJ2-5, with TRBD1 as a possible D gene (5 bases). The closer fit of TRBJ2-7 to the DNA end suggests the J call may be wrong. This CDR3 region has 11 residues. The germline V gene encodes CDR1 DFQATT and CDR2 SNEGSKA (reference sequence). The CDR3 region has the DNA TGCAGTGCCCCTCTAGGGGTCGAGCAGTACTTC. Translating it yields CSAPLGVEQYF.

This rearrangement joins TRBV6-5 to TRBJ2-6; weak D call: TRBD2 (5 bases). The CDR3 sequence is 13 residues long. V shed 6 bases and J shed 4 bases, with 7 bases lying between them. CDR1 is MNHEY, CDR2 SVGAGI, per germline. This CDR3 reads CASREGGANVLTF. The CDR3 DNA follows: TGTGCCAGCAGAGAGGGAGGGGCCAACGTCCTGACTTTC.

This clone was seen a handful of times. The genes are TRBV29-1 and TRBJ1-2; perhaps TRBD1 as D (5 bases). Germline V gives CDR1 SQVTM, CDR2 ANQGSEA. This CDR3 has 14 residues. The ends were cut back, 0 bases at V and 2 bases at J, with 10 bases in the middle. In nucleotides, the CDR3 is TGCAGCGTTGAAGATCCAGGGTTGAACTATGGCTACACCTTC. It is translated as CSVEDPGLNYGYTF.

V usage is TRBV19 and J usage is TRBJ1-2, with TRBD1 as a possible D gene (6 bases). Germline V gene sequence: CDR1 LNHDA, CDR2 SQIVND (reference sequence). With 5 bases removed from V and 4 bases from J, the gap between germline ends came to 8 bases. CDR3 length: 12 residues. The CDR3 coding sequence is TGTGCCAGTAGTCAGGGGCCCTATGGCTACACCTTC. This sequence encodes CASSQGPYGYTF.

A single count supports this clone. This sequence joins TRBV5-1 and TRBJ2-7, with TRBD1 as a possible D gene (6 bases). CDR1 and CDR2 (germline): SGHRS, YFSETQ. The germline V and J ends were trimmed by 0 bases and 12 bases, with 16 bases remaining between them. The CDR3 is 13 amino acids. In DNA, the CDR3 is TGCGCCAGCAGCTTGGATCGCCGGGACAAAGCGTACTTC. This encodes CASSLDRRDKAYF. Based on the CDR3 plus reference TRBV5-1 and TRBJ2-7, the full variable domain is KAGVTQTPRYLIKTRGQQVTLSCSPISGHRSVSWYQQTPGQGLQFLFEYFSETQRNKGNFPGRFSGRQFSNSRSEMNVSTLELGDSALYLCASSLDRRDKAYFGPGTRLTVT.

This clone was counted a few times. This sample includes further DNA sequences coding for the same CDR3. The chain couples TRBV4-1 to TRBJ1-5; D possibly corresponds to TRBD1 (5 bases). Germline loops: CDR1 MGHRA, CDR2 YSYEKL. V was cut by 2 bases and J by 0 bases, with 8 bases left in between. The CDR3 consists of 15 residues. CDR3 sequence: CASSQSTGSNQPQHF. CDR3 nucleotide sequence: TGCGCCAGCAGCCAAAGCACAGGTAGCAATCAGCCCCAGCATTTT.

This clone turned up a few times. This chain links TRBV18 with TRBJ1-4, with D tentatively TRBD1 (6 bases). This CDR3 comprises 14 residues. Germline V gives CDR1 KGHSH, CDR2 LQKENI. V gave up 6 bases and J gave up 8 bases, with 16 bases separating them. CDR3 sequence reads: CASSAGGAEEKLFF. In DNA form, the CDR3 reads TGTGCCAGCTCCGCGGGGGGGGCAGAAGAAAAACTGTTTTTT.

The V gene is TRBV4-3, the J gene TRBJ2-7, with 7 bases aligning to TRBD1. The CDR3 has 16 residues. From germline, CDR1 is LGHNA and CDR2 YSLEER. Losses at the gene ends were 1 base for V and 0 bases for J; bases not matched to a gene: 6. CDR3 loop: CASSQGATGVSYEQYF. The CDR3, as DNA: TGCGCCAGCAGCCAAGGTGCCACAGGGGTCTCCTACGAGCAGTACTTC.

This chain connects TRBV6-1 to TRBJ2-7; TRBD1 is a possible D gene (6 bases). The CDR3 length is 15 residues. V shed 1 base and J shed 5 bases, with 15 bases lying between them. Germline values: CDR1 MNHNS, CDR2 SASEGT. CDR3 sequence reads: CASSEVLQGTHEQYF. DNA of the CDR3: TGTGCCAGCAGTGAAGTCTTACAGGGTACCCACGAGCAGTACTTC.

This clone was picked up a small number of times. The rearrangement joins TRBV5-5 to TRBJ1-6; 10 bases line up with TRBD1. There are 15 residues in the CDR3. With V trimmed by 2 bases and J by 9 bases, 5 bases remained unmatched. CDR1 is SGHKS, CDR2 YYEKEE, per germline (reference sequence). The CDR3 loop reads CASSFRTGGFSPLHF. CDR3 in DNA: TGTGCCAGCAGCTTCAGGACAGGGGGATTTTCACCCCTCCACTTT. The full variable domain, its missing parts supplied by reference TRBV5-5 and TRBJ1-6, is DAGVTQSPTHLIKTRGQQVTLRCSPISGHKSVSWYQQVLGQGPQFIFQYYEKEERGRGNFPDRFSARQFPNYSSELNVNALLLGDSALYLCASSFRTGGFSPLHFGNGTRLTVT.

The rearrangement joins TRBV7-2 to TRBJ1-2; D uncertain. The CDR3 loop spans 13 amino acids. Germline CDR1 is SGHTA and CDR2 is FQGNSA. The germline V and J ends were trimmed by 5 bases and 4 bases, with 11 bases remaining between them. CDR3 DNA sequence: TGTGCCAGCAGCCCAAGACAAGCCTATGGCTACACCTTC. Protein: CASSPRQAYGYTF.

A single count supports this clone. The chain carries TRBV13 and TRBJ2-5, with TRBD2 identical over 7 bases. V was pared by 5 bases and J by 5 bases, with 11 bases of the junction left unmatched. Germline V gene data show CDR1 as PRHDT and CDR2 as FYEKMQ (reference sequence). The CDR3 contains 15 residues. CDR3 DNA sequence: TGTGCCAGCAGCGCCCCCGCGGCGGGAGAGGAGACCCAGTACTTC. Protein: CASSAPAAGEETQYF.

J is TRBJ1-1 and V is TRBV7-6; possibly TRBD1 for D (5 bases). Germline CDR1 reads SGHVS; CDR2 reads FNYEAQ. Between the trimmed V and J ends, which lost 2 bases and 4 bases, there was a span of 14 bases. The CDR3 is made up of 15 amino acids. CDR3 sequence: CASSLLGGQGTEAFF. CDR3 sequence (DNA): TGTGCCAGCAGCTTACTCGGGGGTCAGGGCACTGAAGCTTTCTTT.

This clone came up a few times. The chain joins TRBV5-5 to TRBJ1-4, with no clear D. Germline CDR1 is SGHKS and CDR2 is YYEKEE (reference sequence). The V gene lost 1 base and the J gene lost 4 bases, with 2 bases spanning the gap. The CDR3 length is 12 residues. The CDR3 loop is CASSLLNEKLFF. DNA of the CDR3: TGTGCCAGCAGCTTGCTTAATGAAAAACTGTTTTTT.

V is TRBV6-1 and J is TRBJ2-7, with D possibly TRBD2 on 6 matching bases. Germline V gene data show CDR1 as MNHNS and CDR2 as SASEGT. The CDR3 length is 16 residues. The V gene lost 0 bases and the J gene lost 0 bases, with 12 bases spanning the gap. CDR3 DNA: TGTGCCAGCAGTGAAGCTCCCGGGAGTGCCTCCTACGAGCAGTACTTC. Its translation is CASSEAPGSASYEQYF.

The V gene is TRBV30, the J gene TRBJ2-7; maybe TRBD1 (6 bases). This CDR3 spans 13 amino acids. The germline V and J ends were trimmed by 0 bases and 13 bases, with 19 bases remaining between them. Germline CDR1 is GTSNPN and CDR2 is SVGIG (reference sequence). The CDR3 region is CAWSVAQLRGYYF. CDR3 sequence (DNA): TGTGCCTGGAGTGTCGCACAATTGAGGGGGTATTACTTC.

This chain joins TRBV6-1 and TRBJ2-3; 11 nucleotides align to TRBD2. The germline CDR1 and CDR2 sequences are MNHNS and SASEGT. The J segment lost 4 bases and the V segment lost 4 bases, leaving 4 bases of the junction unmatched. This CDR3 is 15 amino acids long. The CDR3 nucleotides are TGTGCCAGCAGTGTGACTAGCGGGGCCTCAGATACGCAGTATTTT. As protein: CASSVTSGASDTQYF.

This clone was detected only once. One junction end disagrees with the germline gene, perhaps due to a read error. The V call is TRBV7-9, the J call TRBJ1-5; D ambiguous. The germline gives CDR1 SEHNR, CDR2 FQNEAQ (reference sequence). The CDR3 consists of 16 residues. The CDR3 DNA is TGTTCCAGCAGCTTATTCCAGGCTGATAGCAATCAGCCCCAGCATTTT. The encoded protein is CSSSLFQADSNQPQHF.

The chain uses TRBV4-3 and TRBJ2-3; 9 bases map to TRBD2. CDR1 and CDR2 (germline): LGHNA, YSLEER. V was pared by 1 base and J by 4 bases, with 3 bases of the junction left unmatched. The CDR3 contains 15 residues. The DNA of the CDR3 is TGCGCCAGCAGCCAAGGGGGCGGGAGGGCAGATACGCAGTATTTT. Its translation is CASSQGGGRADTQYF.

The rearrangement uses TRBV9 and TRBJ2-1; tentative D call: TRBD2 (6 bases). Germline CDR1 reads SGDLS; CDR2 reads YYNGEE. CDR3 length equals 15 residues. V was trimmed by 2 bases and J by 1 base, leaving 10 bases between them. The CDR3 reads CASSVRLVSYNEQFF. DNA of the CDR3: TGTGCCAGCAGCGTCAGACTAGTTTCCTACAATGAGCAGTTCTTC.

The chain combines TRBV4-2 with TRBJ2-7, with unresolved D. The length of the CDR3 is 13 residues. V dropped 3 bases and J dropped 7 bases, with 13 bases sitting between them. CDR1 and CDR2 from the germline V gene are LGHNA and YNFKEQ. The CDR3 coding sequence is TGTGCCAGCAGCCAGGGCCCCGAAGGAGAGCAGTACTTC. The encoded protein is CASSQGPEGEQYF.

Remarks on this clone: Compared with germline, one end of the junction differs, possibly owing to a read error. V and J are TRBV7-9 and TRBJ2-1; 11 nucleotides align to TRBD2. From germline, CDR1 is SEHNR and CDR2 FQNEAQ (reference sequence). The CDR3 runs to 16 residues. As DNA, the CDR3 is TGTTCCAGCAGCCCAAGGACTAGCGGGCTTGACAATGAGCAGTTCTTC. This codes for CSSSPRTSGLDNEQFF.

V is TRBV13 and J is TRBJ1-2, with 7 bases matching TRBD1. The CDR3 contains 17 residues. The germline V gene has CDR1 PRHDT and CDR2 FYEKMQ (reference sequence). V dropped 1 base and J dropped 4; count of bases not matched to a gene: 12. CDR3 nucleotide sequence: TGTGCCAGCAGCTTAGAAGTCGTGGCAGGGGGTGCCTATGGCTACACCTTC. It translates to CASSLEVVAGGAYGYTF.

This chain connects TRBV4-1 to TRBJ2-7; 8 bases match TRBD2. CDR3 length: 16 residues. V was pared by 1 base and J by 6 bases, with 11 bases of the junction left unmatched. The germline V gene encodes CDR1 MGHRA and CDR2 YSYEKL. CDR3 coding DNA: TGCGCCAGCAGCCAAGTCGGGACTAGACGTAGGCTCGAGCAGTACTTC. This sequence encodes CASSQVGTRRRLEQYF.